The entry below describes one T cell receptor beta chain. This CDR3 contains 14 residues. CDR1 is SGHDN, CDR2 FVKESK, per germline. The trim removed 7 bases at V and 3 bases at J, leaving 5 bases unmatched. This entry is derived from a study of OX40 agonist ivuxolimab in advanced cancers. Sequencing was performed with immunoSEQ multiplex PCR; in TCRdb, only in-frame clones are kept and a portion is missing. Here the sample spans 35,000 to 45,000 clones, about three quarters being singletons. This clonotype was obtained from an adult with an advanced solid tumor such as melanoma, head and neck, liver or kidney cancer. V and J are TRBV14 and TRBJ2-3; 9 bases are a match to TRBD2. Sequences were derived from CD4+ or CD8+ T cells sorted from blood, sampled in a trial of the OX40 agonist ivuxolimab. The CDR3 loop is CASTRGLATDTQYF. CDR3 coding DNA: TGTGCCAGCACCCGAGGACTAGCGACAGATACGCAGTATTTT.